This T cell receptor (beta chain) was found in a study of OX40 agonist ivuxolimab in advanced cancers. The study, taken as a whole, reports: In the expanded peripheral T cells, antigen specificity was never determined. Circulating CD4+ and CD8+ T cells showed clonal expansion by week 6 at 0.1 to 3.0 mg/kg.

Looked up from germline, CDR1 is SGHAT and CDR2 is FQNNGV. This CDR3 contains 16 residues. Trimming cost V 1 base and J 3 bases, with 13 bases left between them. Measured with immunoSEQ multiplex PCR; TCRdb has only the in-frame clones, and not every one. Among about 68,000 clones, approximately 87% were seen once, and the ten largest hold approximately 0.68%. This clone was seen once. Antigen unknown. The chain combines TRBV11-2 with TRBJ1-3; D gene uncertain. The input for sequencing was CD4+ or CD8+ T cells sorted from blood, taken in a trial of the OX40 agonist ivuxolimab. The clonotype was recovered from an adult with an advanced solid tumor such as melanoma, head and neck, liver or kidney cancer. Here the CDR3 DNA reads TGTGCCAGCAGCTTAGGTACCGTTTGGGGTGGAAACACCATATATTTT. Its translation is CASSLGTVWGGNTIYF. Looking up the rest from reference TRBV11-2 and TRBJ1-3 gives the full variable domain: EAGVAQSPRYKIIEKRQSVAFWCNPISGHATLYWYQQILGQGPKLLIQFQNNGVVDDSQLPKDRFSAERLKGVDSTLKIQPAKLEDSAVYLCASSLGTVWGGNTIYFGEGSWLTVV.